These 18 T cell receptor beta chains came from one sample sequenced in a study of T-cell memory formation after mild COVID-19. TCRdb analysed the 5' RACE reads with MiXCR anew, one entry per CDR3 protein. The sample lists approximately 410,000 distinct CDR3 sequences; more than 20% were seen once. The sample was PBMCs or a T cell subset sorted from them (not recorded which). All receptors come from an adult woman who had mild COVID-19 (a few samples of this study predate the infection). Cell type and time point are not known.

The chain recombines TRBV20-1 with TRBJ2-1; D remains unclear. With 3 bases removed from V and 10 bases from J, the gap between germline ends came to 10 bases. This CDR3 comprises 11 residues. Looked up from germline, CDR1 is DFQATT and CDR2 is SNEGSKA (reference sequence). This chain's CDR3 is CSARPVAEQFF. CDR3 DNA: TGCAGTGCTAGGCCCGTGGCAGAGCAGTTCTTC.

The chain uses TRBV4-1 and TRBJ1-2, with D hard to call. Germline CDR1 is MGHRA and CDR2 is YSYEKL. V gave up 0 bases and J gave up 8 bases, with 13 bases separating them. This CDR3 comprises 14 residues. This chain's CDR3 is CASSQDWTPGGYTF. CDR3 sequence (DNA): TGCGCCAGCAGCCAAGATTGGACTCCGGGAGGCTACACCTTC.

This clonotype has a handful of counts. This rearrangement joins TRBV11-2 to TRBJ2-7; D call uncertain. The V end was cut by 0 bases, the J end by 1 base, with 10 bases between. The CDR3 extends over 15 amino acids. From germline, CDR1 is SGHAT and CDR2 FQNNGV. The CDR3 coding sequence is TGTGCCAGCAGCTTAGATCGGCCCATTTCCTACGAGCAGTACTTC. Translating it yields CASSLDRPISYEQYF.

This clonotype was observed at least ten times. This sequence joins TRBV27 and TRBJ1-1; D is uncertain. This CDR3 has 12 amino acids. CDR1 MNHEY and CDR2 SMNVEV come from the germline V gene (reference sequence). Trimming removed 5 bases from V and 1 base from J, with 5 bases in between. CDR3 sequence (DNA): TGTGCCAGCAGTGCAAGGAACACTGAAGCTTTCTTT. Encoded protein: CASSARNTEAFF.

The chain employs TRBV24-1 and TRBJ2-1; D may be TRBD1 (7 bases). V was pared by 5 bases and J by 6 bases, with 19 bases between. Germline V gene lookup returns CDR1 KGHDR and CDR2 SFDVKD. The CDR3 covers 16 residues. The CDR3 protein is CATSGAGGTRGNEQFF. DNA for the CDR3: TGTGCCACCAGTGGGGCAGGGGGGACGCGGGGCAATGAGCAGTTCTTC.

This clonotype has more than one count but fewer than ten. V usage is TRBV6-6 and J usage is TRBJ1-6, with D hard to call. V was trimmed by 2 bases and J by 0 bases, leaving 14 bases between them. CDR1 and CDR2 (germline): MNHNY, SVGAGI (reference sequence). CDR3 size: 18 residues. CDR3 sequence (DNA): TGTGCCAGCAGTTACCCCCCGGGATTCAGCTCCTATAATTCACCCCTCCACTTT. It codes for CASSYPPGFSSYNSPLHF.

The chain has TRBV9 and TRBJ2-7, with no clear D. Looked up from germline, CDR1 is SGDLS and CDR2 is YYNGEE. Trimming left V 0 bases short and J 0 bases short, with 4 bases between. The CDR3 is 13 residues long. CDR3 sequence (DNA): TGTGCCAGCAGCGTAGATAGCTCCTACGAGCAGTACTTC. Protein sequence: CASSVDSSYEQYF.

The CDR3 is CASSLSGAAFF. The CDR3 DNA sequence: TGTGCCAGCAGCTTGAGCGGGGCAGCTTTCTTT. The chain joins TRBV7-9 to TRBJ1-1; perhaps TRBD1 as D (5 bases). The CDR3 totals 11 residues. V gave up 3 bases and J gave up 10 bases, with 9 bases separating them. Germline V CDR1 and CDR2: SEHNR, FQNEAQ (reference sequence).

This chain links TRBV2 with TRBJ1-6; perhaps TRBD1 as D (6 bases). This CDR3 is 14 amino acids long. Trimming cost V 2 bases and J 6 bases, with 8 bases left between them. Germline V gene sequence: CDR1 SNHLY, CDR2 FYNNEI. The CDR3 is CASSEQGRNSPLHF. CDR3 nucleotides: TGTGCCAGCAGTGAACAGGGGCGTAATTCACCCCTCCACTTT.

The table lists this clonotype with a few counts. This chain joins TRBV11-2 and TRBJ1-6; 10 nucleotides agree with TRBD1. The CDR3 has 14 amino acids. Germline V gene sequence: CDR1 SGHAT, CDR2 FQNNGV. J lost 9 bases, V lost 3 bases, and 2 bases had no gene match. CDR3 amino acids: CASSFGDRGSPLHF. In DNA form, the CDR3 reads TGTGCCAGCAGCTTCGGGGACAGGGGTTCACCCCTCCACTTT.

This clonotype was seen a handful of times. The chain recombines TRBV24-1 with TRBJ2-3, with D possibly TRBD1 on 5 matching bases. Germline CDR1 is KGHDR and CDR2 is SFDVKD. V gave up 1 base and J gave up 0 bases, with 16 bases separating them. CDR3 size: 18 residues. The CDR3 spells CATSDFPSAGKSTDTQYF. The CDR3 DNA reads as TGTGCCACCAGTGATTTCCCGTCGGCAGGGAAAAGCACAGATACGCAGTATTTT.

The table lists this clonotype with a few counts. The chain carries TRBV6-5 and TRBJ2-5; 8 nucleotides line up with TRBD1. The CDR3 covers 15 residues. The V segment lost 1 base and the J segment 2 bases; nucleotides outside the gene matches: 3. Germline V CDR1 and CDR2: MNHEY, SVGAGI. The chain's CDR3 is CASSYFRTGQETQYF. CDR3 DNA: TGTGCCAGCAGTTACTTCCGGACAGGGCAAGAGACCCAGTACTTC.

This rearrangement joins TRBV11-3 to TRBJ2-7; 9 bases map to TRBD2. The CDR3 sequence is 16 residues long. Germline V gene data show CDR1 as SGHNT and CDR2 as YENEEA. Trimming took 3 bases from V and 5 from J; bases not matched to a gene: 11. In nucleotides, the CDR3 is TGTGCCAGCAGCTTGATAGCGGGAGCCCTAACGGACGAGCAGTACTTC. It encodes CASSLIAGALTDEQYF.

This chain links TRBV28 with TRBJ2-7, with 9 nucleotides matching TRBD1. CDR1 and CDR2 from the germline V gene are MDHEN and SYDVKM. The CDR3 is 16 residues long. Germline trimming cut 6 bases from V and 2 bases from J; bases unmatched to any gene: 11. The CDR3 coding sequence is TGTGCCAGCAGCTTACCGGGACAGGGTTTTGCCTACGAGCAGTACTTC. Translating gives CASSLPGQGFAYEQYF.

This CDR3 is CASAPEGLYGYTF. Here the CDR3 DNA reads TGTGCCAGCGCCCCCGAGGGCTTGTATGGCTACACCTTC. The chain links TRBV19 to TRBJ1-2; D not certain. Trimming shortened V by 9 bases and J by 5 bases, and 16 bases separated the two germline ends. Germline V gives CDR1 LNHDA, CDR2 SQIVND (reference sequence). The CDR3 is 13 residues long.

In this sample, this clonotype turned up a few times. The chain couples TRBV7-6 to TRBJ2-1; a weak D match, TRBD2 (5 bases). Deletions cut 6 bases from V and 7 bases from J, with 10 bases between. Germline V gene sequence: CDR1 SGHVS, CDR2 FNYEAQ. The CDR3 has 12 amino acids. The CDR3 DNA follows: TGTGCCAGCAGTCTGCGGGTGAATGAGCAGTTCTTC. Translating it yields CASSLRVNEQFF.

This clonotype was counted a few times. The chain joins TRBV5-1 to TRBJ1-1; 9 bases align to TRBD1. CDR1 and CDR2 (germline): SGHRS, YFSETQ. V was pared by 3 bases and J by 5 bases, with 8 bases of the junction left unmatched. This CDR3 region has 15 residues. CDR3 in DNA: TGCGCCAGCAGCTCCGGGACAGGGAGATGGACTGAAGCTTTCTTT. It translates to CASSSGTGRWTEAFF. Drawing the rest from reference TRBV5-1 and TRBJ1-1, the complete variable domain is KAGVTQTPRYLIKTRGQQVTLSCSPISGHRSVSWYQQTPGQGLQFLFEYFSETQRNKGNFPGRFSGRQFSNSRSEMNVSTLELGDSALYLCASSSGTGRWTEAFFGQGTRLTVV.

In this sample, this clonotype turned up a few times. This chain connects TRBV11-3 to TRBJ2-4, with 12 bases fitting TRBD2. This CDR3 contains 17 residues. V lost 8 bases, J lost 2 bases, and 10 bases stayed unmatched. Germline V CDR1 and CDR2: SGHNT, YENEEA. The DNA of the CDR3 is TGTGCCAGCGGAGCGTCTAGCGGGAGGGCCACCAAAAACATTCAGTACTTC. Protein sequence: CASGASSGRATKNIQYF.